One sample yielded the 11 T cell receptor beta chains listed below, sequenced in a study of control samples from healthy donors and cancer patients. Repertoires were generated with immunoSEQ multiplex PCR, while TCRdb's copy carries only in-frame clones and drops some. Here the sample spans some 150,000 clones, roughly 91% being singletons. Specimen: blood. Every receptor here comes from a woman in her thirties in good health.

This sequence joins TRBV28 and TRBJ2-7; possibly TRBD1 or TRBD2 for D (5 bases each). The germline V gene has CDR1 MDHEN and CDR2 SYDVKM. V shed 4 bases and J shed 0 bases, with 10 bases lying between them. The CDR3 is made up of 14 amino acids. In DNA, the CDR3 is TGTGCCAGCAGTTACCGGGACGGCTCCTACGAGCAGTACTTC. It is translated as CASSYRDGSYEQYF.

This sequence joins TRBV6-5 and TRBJ1-6; no clear D. Germline lookup yields CDR1 MNHEY and CDR2 SVGAGI. This CDR3 is built from 13 residues. The V end lost 0 bases, the J end lost 5 bases, and 2 bases lay between the germline ends. The CDR3 spells CASSYSDNSPLHF. In nucleotides, the CDR3 is TGTGCCAGCAGTTACTCGGATAATTCACCCCTCCACTTT.

This clone occurred once. Distinct nucleotide sequences in the sample also encode this CDR3. The CDR3 DNA reads as TGTGCCAGTAGTATACAGGGGGGACAGCCCCAGCATTTT. This gives the protein CASSIQGGQPQHF. The J gene is TRBJ1-5, the V gene TRBV19; 7 bases line up with TRBD1. There are 13 residues in the CDR3. Germline CDR1 LNHDA, CDR2 SQIVND (reference sequence). Unmatched junction bases numbered 2, after V lost 2 bases and J lost 7 bases.

The V and J genes are TRBV5-1 and TRBJ1-6; D may be TRBD1 (5 bases). V was pared by 5 bases and J by 4 bases, with 13 bases between. CDR1 and CDR2 (germline): SGHRS, YFSETQ. This CDR3 comprises 15 residues. The CDR3 is CASRPGPTYNSPLHF. The DNA of the CDR3 is TGCGCCAGCAGGCCGGGACCCACATATAATTCACCCCTCCACTTT.

V is TRBV6-1 and J is TRBJ2-1; 9 bases match TRBD2. The CDR3 is 15 residues long. J was trimmed by 8 bases and V by 1 base; bases with no gene match: 6. Per germline, CDR1 MNHNS and CDR2 SASEGT. The DNA of the CDR3 is TGTGCCAGCAGTGAAGGGGGCGGGGGGGCAGATGAGCAGTTCTTC. The encoded protein is CASSEGGGGADEQFF.

The chain couples TRBV12-5 to TRBJ2-7; D gene ambiguous. Per the germline V gene, CDR1 is LGHNT and CDR2 is FRNRAP. Trimming pared 0 bases from V and 0 bases from J, leaving 3 bases between. The CDR3 sequence is 13 residues long. The CDR3 spells CASGLVDSYEQYF. In DNA form, the CDR3 reads TGTGCTAGTGGTTTGGTGGACTCCTACGAGCAGTACTTC.

The V and J genes are TRBV30 and TRBJ2-3, with TRBD2 matching over 10 bases. The length of the CDR3 is 15 residues. Germline CDR1 reads GTSNPN; CDR2 reads SVGIG (reference sequence). Germline trimming cut 4 bases from V and 0 bases from J; bases unmatched to any gene: 4. The CDR3 DNA is TGTGCCTGGACTAGCGGGAGAGGTAGCACAGATACGCAGTATTTT. This gives the protein CAWTSGRGSTDTQYF. Variable domain in full (rest from reference TRBV30 and TRBJ2-3): SQTIHQWPATLVQPVGSPLSLECTVEGTSNPNLYWYRQAAGRGLQLLFYSVGIGQISSEVPQNLSASRPQDRQFILSSKKLLLSDSGFYLCAWTSGRGSTDTQYFGPGTRLTVL.

This chain's CDR3 is CAISEGATNEKLFF. Here the CDR3 DNA reads TGTGCCATCAGTGAGGGGGCAACTAATGAAAAACTGTTTTTT. The J gene is TRBJ1-4, the V gene TRBV10-3; D uncertain. The CDR3 runs 14 residues. V dropped 2 bases and J dropped 0 bases, with 4 bases sitting between them. Germline assignment: CDR1 ENHRY and CDR2 SYGVKD.

The chain recombines TRBV9 with TRBJ1-2; D not certain. V shed 0 bases and J shed 4 bases, with 10 bases lying between them. The CDR3 runs to 14 residues. The germline CDR1 and CDR2 sequences are SGDLS and YYNGEE. The CDR3 sequence is CASSVELGSYGYTF. The CDR3 bases are TGTGCCAGCAGCGTAGAACTGGGCTCCTATGGCTACACCTTC.

The V and J genes are TRBV5-1 and TRBJ2-3; 8 positions agree with TRBD2. CDR1 is SGHRS and CDR2 is YFSETQ in the germline V gene. The CDR3 has 14 amino acids. Unmatched junction bases numbered 6, after V lost 6 bases and J lost 3 bases. The CDR3 coding sequence is TGCGCCAGCAATGTCGGGGGGGCGACAGATACGCAGTATTTT. It codes for CASNVGGATDTQYF.

The CDR3 DNA sequence: TGTGCCAGCAGTGAGCCAGGGTCAGGGACCCAGTACTTC. Amino acids: CASSEPGSGTQYF. The chain employs TRBV27 and TRBJ2-5; D is possibly TRBD1 (5 bases). Trimming stripped 5 bases from V and 7 bases from J, with 14 bases between. Germline V gene sequence: CDR1 MNHEY, CDR2 SMNVEV (reference sequence). The CDR3 has 13 amino acids.